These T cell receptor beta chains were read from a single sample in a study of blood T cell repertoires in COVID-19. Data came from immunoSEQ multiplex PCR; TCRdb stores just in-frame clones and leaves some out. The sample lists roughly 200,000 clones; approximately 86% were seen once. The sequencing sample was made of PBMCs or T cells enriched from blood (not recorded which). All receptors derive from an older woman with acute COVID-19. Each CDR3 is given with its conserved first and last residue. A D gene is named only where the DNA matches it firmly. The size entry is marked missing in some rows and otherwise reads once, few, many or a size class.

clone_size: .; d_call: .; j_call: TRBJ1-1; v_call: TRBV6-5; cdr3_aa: CASSYSIRGTEAFF; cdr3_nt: TGTGCCAGCAGTTACTCGATTAGAGGGACTGAAGCTTTCTTT
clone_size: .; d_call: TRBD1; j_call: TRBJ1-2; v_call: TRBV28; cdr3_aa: CASSSTLRQGAGGYTF; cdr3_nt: TGTGCCAGCAGTTCTACGCTTCGACAGGGGGCAGGCGGCTACACCTTC
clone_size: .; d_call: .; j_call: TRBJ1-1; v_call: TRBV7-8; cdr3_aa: CASAPMGLGAFF; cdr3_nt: TGTGCCAGCGCCCCTATGGGACTTGGGGCTTTCTTT
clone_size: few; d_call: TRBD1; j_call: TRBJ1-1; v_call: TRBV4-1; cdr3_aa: CASSPSDRGTEAFF; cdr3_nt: TGCGCCAGCAGCCCATCCGACAGGGGAACTGAAGCTTTCTTT
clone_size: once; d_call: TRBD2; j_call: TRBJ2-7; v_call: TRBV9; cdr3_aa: CASSVLDRGDYEQYF; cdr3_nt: TGTGCCAGCAGCGTATTAGATCGGGGGGACTACGAGCAGTACTTC
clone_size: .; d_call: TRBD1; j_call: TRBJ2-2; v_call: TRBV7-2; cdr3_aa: CASSLLGTAATGELFF; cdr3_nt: TGTGCCAGCAGCTTATTGGGGACAGCCGCCACCGGGGAGCTGTTTTTT
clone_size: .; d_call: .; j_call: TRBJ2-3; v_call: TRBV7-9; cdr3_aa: CASTPSAGNTDTQYF; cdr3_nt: TGTGCCAGCACCCCCTCGGCAGGGAACACAGATACGCAGTATTTT
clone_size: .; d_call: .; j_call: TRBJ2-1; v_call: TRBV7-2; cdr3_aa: CASSFYGNEQFF; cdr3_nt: TGTGCCAGCAGCTTTTACGGCAATGAGCAGTTCTTC
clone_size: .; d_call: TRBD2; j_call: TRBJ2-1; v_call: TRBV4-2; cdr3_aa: CASSPRGGVNNEQFF; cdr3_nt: TGTGCCAGCAGCCCACGGGGGGGCGTAAACAATGAGCAGTTCTTC
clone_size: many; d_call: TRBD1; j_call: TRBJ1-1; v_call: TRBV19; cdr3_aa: CASSQGQGRYTEAFF; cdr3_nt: TGTGCCAGTAGTCAAGGACAGGGGAGGTACACTGAAGCTTTCTTT
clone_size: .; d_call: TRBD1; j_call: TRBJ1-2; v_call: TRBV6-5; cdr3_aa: CASSYADRPYGYTF; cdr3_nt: TGTGCCAGCAGTTACGCGGACAGGCCATATGGCTACACCTTC
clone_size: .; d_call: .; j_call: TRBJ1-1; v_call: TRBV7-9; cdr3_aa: CASSFVGAGTEAFF; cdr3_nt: TGTGCCAGCAGCTTCGTGGGGGCTGGGACTGAAGCTTTCTTT
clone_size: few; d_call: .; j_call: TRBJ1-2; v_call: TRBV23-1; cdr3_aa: CASSQSSPPTDSYGYTF; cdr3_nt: TGCGCCAGCAGTCAATCAAGTCCTCCGACCGACTCCTATGGCTACACCTTC
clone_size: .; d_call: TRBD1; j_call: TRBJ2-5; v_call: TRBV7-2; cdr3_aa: CASSSLPWTGKKETQYF; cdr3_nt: TGTGCCAGCAGCTCCCTCCCATGGACAGGGAAAAAAGAGACCCAGTACTTC
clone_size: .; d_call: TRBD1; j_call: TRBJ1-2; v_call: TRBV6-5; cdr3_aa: CASSPGQEKGYTF; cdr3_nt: TGTGCCAGCAGCCCCGGACAGGAAAAAGGCTACACCTTC
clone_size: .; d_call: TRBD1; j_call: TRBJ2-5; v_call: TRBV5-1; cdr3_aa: CASSLTGGQETQYF; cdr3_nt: TGCGCCAGCAGCTTGACAGGGGGGCAAGAGACCCAGTACTTC
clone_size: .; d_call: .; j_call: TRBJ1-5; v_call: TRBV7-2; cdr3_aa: CASSPLGQPQHF; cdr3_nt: TGTGCCAGCAGCCCCTTGGGCCAGCCCCAGCATTTT
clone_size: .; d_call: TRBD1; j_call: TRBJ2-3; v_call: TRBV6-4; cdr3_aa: CASSDSYRGGTDTQYF; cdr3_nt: TGTGCCAGCAGTGACTCCTACAGGGGAGGCACAGATACGCAGTATTTT
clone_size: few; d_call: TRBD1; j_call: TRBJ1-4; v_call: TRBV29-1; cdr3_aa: CSVTTTGGGEKLFF; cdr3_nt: TGCAGCGTTACCACGACAGGGGGAGGTGAAAAACTGTTTTTT